Listed below are T cell receptor beta chains from one sample, sequenced in a study of blood T cells in healthy people across ages. TCRdb passed the 5' RACE reads through MiXCR, listing each CDR3 protein once. Among approximately 1,000,000 distinct CDR3 sequences listed, around two fifths were seen once. What was sequenced was blood. The receptors were sampled from a man younger than 30 in good health. Both conserved end residues are part of each CDR3. The order of the fields is clone size, D gene, V gene, J gene, CDR3 protein, CDR3 DNA. A D gene is named only where the DNA matches it firmly. Where a row states a size, it is once, few, many or the class of an expanded clone; other rows omit it.

>many|.|TRBV6-5|TRBJ2-3
CASRPRMDSLTDTQYF
TGTGCCAGCAGGCCCCGAATGGACAGCCTCACAGATACGCAGTATTTT
>.|.|TRBV4-3|TRBJ2-1
CASSQDSWNEQFF
TGCGCCAGCAGCCAAGATTCATGGAATGAGCAGTTCTTC
>.|.|TRBV20-1|TRBJ1-3
CSARASSSGNTIYF
TGCAGTGCTAGAGCCAGTAGCTCTGGAAACACCATATATTTT
>few|.|TRBV7-9|TRBJ2-4
CASSSPYRVAKNIQYF
TGTGCCAGCAGCTCTCCCTACAGGGTTGCCAAAAACATTCAGTACTTC
>once|.|TRBV3-1|TRBJ1-1
CASGLLRVRGEAFF
TGTGCCAGCGGCCTGCTAAGGGTGCGGGGTGAAGCTTTCTTT
>.|TRBD2|TRBV29-1|TRBJ2-1
CSVDDPEGRGNEQFF
TGCAGCGTTGACGATCCGGAGGGGAGGGGCAATGAGCAGTTCTTC
>.|TRBD2|TRBV4-2|TRBJ2-7
CASSLRTSGDLSYNEQYF
TGTGCCAGCAGCCTCCGGACTAGCGGGGACCTCTCCTACAATGAGCAGTACTTC
>.|.|TRBV7-8|TRBJ1-1
CASSFGRIVQGLNTEAFF
TGTGCCAGCAGCTTTGGTCGGATCGTCCAGGGGCTGAACACTGAAGCTTTCTTT
>.|.|TRBV20-1|TRBJ2-7
CSASKGFTYEQYF
TGCAGTGCTAGTAAGGGTTTCACCTACGAGCAGTACTTC
>few|TRBD1|TRBV7-2|TRBJ1-4
CASRGTGGMNEKLFF
TGTGCCAGCAGGGGTACAGGGGGCATGAATGAAAAACTGTTTTTT
>few|.|TRBV27|TRBJ2-5
CASSFRAAGETQYF
TGTGCCAGCAGTTTTAGAGCGGCGGGGGAGACCCAGTACTTC
>few|.|TRBV27|TRBJ1-6
CASSRDNSPLHF
TGTGCCAGCAGCAGGGATAATTCACCCCTCCACTTT
>few|TRBD1|TRBV4-3|TRBJ1-2
CASSQEEGASGNDYGYTF
TGCGCCAGCAGCCAAGAAGAGGGGGCTTCCGGCAACGACTATGGCTACACCTTC
>few|.|TRBV6-2/TRBV6-3|TRBJ1-6
CASSASSSPLHF
TGTGCCAGCAGTGCGTCGTCTTCACCCCTCCACTTT
>.|.|TRBV9|TRBJ2-1
CASSPDTYEQFF
TGTGCCAGCAGCCCAGACACATATGAGCAGTTCTTC
>few|.|TRBV19|TRBJ2-7
CASSIVVSGEQYF
TGTGCCAGTAGTATAGTGGTTTCGGGCGAGCAGTACTTC
>.|.|TRBV20-1|TRBJ1-1
CSANPIEAMNTEAFF
TGCAGTGCAAACCCAATAGAAGCGATGAACACTGAGGCTTTCTTT
>few|.|TRBV29-1|TRBJ1-4
CSVAGGDANEKLFF
TGCAGCGTTGCGGGGGGCGATGCTAATGAAAAACTGTTTTTT
>.|.|TRBV20-1|TRBJ2-2
CSANGGVANTGELFF
TGCAGTGCTAACGGCGGGGTCGCGAACACCGGGGAGCTGTTTTTT
>.|.|TRBV4-1|TRBJ2-7
CVSSPKAGVSYNEQYF
TGCGTCAGCAGTCCTAAGGCTGGGGTCTCCTACAATGAGCAGTACTTC
>.|.|TRBV11-3|TRBJ2-1
CASSLGLEGYNEQFF
TGTGCCAGCAGCTTAGGACTAGAGGGCTACAATGAGCAGTTCTTC
>few|.|TRBV5-6|TRBJ2-1
CASSLEAIEQFF
TGTGCCAGCAGCTTGGAAGCGATAGAGCAGTTCTTC
>.|.|TRBV2|TRBJ1-3
CANSHGTAGNTIYF
TGTGCCAACAGTCATGGAACAGCTGGAAACACCATATATTTT
>.|TRBD2|TRBV29-1|TRBJ2-3
CSVEKRGGPGDTQYF
TGCAGCGTTGAAAAGCGGGGGGGGCCTGGAGATACGCAGTATTTT
>.|.|TRBV6-6|TRBJ1-5
CASKSVNQPQHF
TGTGCCAGCAAGTCAGTCAATCAGCCCCAGCATTTT
>once|TRBD2|TRBV20-1|TRBJ2-5
CSARRLATMETQYF
TGCAGTGCTAGAAGACTAGCAACTATGGAGACCCAGTACTTC
>.|.|TRBV6-1|TRBJ1-5
CASSPVGGGNQPQHF
TGTGCCAGCAGTCCCGTCGGGGGAGGCAATCAGCCCCAGCATTTT
>.|TRBD2|TRBV20-1|TRBJ2-7
CGASSSGGRNYEQYF
TGCGGTGCTAGCTCTAGCGGGGGCCGCAACTACGAGCAGTACTTC
>.|TRBD2|TRBV12-3/TRBV12-4|TRBJ2-7
CASSLVIWGGYNEQYF
TGTGCCAGCAGTTTAGTTATATGGGGGGGTTACAATGAGCAGTACTTC
>.|TRBD1|TRBV6-5|TRBJ1-2
CASSRAPGGGYTF
TGTGCCAGCAGTCGAGCCCCAGGGGGTGGCTACACCTTC
>few|.|TRBV7-2|TRBJ2-1
CASSANYVWFF
TGTGCCAGCAGCGCCAACTACGTTTGGTTCTTC
>.|.|TRBV6-2/TRBV6-3|TRBJ1-3
CASSYAGGSGNTIYF
TGTGCCAGCAGTTACGCCGGAGGTTCTGGAAACACCATATATTTT
>.|.|TRBV27|TRBJ1-5
CASSPTSRWRQPQHF
TGTGCCAGCAGCCCGACATCGAGGTGGCGGCAGCCCCAGCATTTT